The sequence of this T cell receptor beta chain was determined in a study of molecular identifiers for immune sequencing clone quantification. Study results and limitations: Investigators reportedly could detect spiked Jurkat TCR RNA from one cell among over 750,000 naive cells.

TCRdb used MiXCR to reprocess the PCR reads, holding one entry per CDR3 protein. The sample records around 480,000 distinct CDR3 sequences, about 20% being singletons. Trimming left V 6 bases short and J 2 bases short, with 13 bases between. CDR3 length equals 14 residues. The germline V gene encodes CDR1 DFQATT and CDR2 SNEGSKA (reference sequence). At least ten counts were recorded for this clonotype. Antigen: not known. The TCR originated in a human donor in good health. Some libraries in this study had Jurkat cell RNA spiked in. Input material: naive CD8+ T cells from blood, with Jurkat cell RNA spiked in. Subset in this sample: FACS-sorted CD8+CD4-CCR7+CD45RA+ naive T cells. This sequence joins TRBV20-1 and TRBJ2-2; the D gene could be TRBD1 or TRBD2 (5 bases each). The CDR3 DNA reads as TGCAGTGCCAGGGCCCTAGCAAACACCGGGGAGCTGTTTTTT. Translated, it gives CSARALANTGELFF.